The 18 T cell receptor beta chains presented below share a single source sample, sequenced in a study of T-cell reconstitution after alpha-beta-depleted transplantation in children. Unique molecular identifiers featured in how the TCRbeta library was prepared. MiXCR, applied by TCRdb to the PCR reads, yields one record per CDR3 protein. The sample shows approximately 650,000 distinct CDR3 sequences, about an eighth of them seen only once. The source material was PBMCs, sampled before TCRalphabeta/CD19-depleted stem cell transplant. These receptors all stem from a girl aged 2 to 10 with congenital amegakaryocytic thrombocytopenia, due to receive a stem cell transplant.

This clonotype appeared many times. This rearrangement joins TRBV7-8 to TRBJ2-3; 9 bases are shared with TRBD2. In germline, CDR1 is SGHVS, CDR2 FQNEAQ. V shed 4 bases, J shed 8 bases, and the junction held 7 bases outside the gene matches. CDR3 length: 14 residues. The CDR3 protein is CASSSLAGDRTQYF. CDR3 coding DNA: TGTGCCAGCAGCTCTTTAGCGGGAGATCGTACGCAGTATTTT.

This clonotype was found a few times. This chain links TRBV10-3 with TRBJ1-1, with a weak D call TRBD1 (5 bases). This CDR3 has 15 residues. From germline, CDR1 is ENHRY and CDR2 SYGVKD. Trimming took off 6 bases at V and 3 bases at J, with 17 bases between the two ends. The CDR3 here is CAIRQGVLKDTEAFF. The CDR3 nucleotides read TGTGCCATCAGGCAAGGGGTTTTAAAAGACACTGAAGCTTTCTTT.

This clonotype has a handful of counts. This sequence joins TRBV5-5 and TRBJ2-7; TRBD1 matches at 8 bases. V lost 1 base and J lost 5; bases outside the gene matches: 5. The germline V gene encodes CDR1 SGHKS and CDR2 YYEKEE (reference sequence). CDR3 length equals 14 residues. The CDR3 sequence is CASSLSPDRDEQYF. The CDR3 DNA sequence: TGTGCCAGCAGCTTGAGTCCGGACAGGGACGAGCAGTACTTC.

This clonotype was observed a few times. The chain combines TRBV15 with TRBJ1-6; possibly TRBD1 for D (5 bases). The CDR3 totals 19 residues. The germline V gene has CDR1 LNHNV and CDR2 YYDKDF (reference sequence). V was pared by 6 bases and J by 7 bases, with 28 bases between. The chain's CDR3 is CATSRSWVPIDGANSPLHF. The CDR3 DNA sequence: TGTGCCACCAGTAGAAGTTGGGTCCCTATTGACGGGGCAAATTCACCCCTCCACTTT.

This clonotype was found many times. Written as DNA, the CDR3 is TGTGCCAGCAGCCAACTGACAGGGAGATACAGTCAGCCCCAGCATTTT. Protein product: CASSQLTGRYSQPQHF. The chain is built from TRBV27 and TRBJ1-5, with 7 nucleotides matching TRBD1. Germline V CDR1 and CDR2: MNHEY, SMNVEV (reference sequence). This CDR3 comprises 16 residues. V was clipped by 6 bases and J by 6 bases; unmatched bases: 14.

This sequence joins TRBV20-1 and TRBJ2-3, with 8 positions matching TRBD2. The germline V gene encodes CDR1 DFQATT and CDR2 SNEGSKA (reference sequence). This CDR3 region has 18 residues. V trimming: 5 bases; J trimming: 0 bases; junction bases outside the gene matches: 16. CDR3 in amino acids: CSAFSKAGVIPSTDTQYF. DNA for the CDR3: TGCAGTGCTTTTTCAAAAGCGGGAGTTATCCCTAGCACAGATACGCAGTATTTT.

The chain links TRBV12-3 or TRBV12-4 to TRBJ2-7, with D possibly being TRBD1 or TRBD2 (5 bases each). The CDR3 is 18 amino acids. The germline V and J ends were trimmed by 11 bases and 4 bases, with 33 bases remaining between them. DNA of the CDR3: TGTGCCTTCAGTTTTCGGGGCAGCACGATTCCCCTACTTTACGAGCAGTACTTC. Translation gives CAFSFRGSTIPLLYEQYF.

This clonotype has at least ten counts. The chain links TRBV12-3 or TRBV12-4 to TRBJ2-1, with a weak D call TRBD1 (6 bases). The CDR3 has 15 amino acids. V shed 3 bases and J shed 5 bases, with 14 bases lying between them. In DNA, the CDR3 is TGTGCCAGCAGTTTGGGGGCGGGCCTAAACAATGAGCAGTTCTTC. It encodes CASSLGAGLNNEQFF.

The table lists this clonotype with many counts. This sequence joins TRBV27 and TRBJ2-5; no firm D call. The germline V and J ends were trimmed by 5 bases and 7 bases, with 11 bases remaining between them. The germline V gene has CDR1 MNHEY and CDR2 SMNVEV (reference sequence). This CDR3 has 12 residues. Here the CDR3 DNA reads TGTGCCAGCAGTACCCCGTTAGGGACCCAGTACTTC. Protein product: CASSTPLGTQYF.

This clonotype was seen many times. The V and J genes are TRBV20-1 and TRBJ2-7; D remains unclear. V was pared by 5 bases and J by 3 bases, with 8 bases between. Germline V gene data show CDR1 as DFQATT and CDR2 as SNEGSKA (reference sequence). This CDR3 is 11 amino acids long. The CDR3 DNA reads TGCAGTGCTGGGCTAGGCTACGAGCAGTACTTC. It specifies CSAGLGYEQYF.

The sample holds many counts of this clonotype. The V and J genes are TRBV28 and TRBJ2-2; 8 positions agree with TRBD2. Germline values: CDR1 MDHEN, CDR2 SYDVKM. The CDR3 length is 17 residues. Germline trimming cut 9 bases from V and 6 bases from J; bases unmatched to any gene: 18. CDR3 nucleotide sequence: TGTGCCAGTAGCCTATTATTTGGGCTAGCGGGTGCCGGGGAGCTGTTTTTT. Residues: CASSLLFGLAGAGELFF.

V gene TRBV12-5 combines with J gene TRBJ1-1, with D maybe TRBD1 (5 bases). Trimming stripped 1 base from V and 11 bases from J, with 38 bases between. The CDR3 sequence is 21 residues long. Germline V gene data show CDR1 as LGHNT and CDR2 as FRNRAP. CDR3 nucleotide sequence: TGTGCTAGTGGTTTGGCCGGGACCGAGCTTGCTCTGAATGGGAATCCGGAACAGGCTTTCTTT. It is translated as CASGLAGTELALNGNPEQAFF.

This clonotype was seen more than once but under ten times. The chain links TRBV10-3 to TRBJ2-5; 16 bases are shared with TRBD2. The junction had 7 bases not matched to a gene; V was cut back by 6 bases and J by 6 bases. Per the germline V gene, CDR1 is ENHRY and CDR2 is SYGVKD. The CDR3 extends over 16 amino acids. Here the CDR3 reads CAISPGLAGGRQTQYF. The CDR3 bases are TGTGCCATCAGCCCGGGACTAGCGGGAGGGAGGCAGACCCAGTACTTC.

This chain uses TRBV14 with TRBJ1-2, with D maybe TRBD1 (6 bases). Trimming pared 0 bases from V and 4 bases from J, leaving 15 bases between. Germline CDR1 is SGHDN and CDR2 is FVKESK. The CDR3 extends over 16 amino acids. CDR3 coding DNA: TGTGCCAGCAGCCAAGAGGCTTTGGGGGGGGCCTATGGCTACACCTTC. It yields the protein CASSQEALGGAYGYTF.

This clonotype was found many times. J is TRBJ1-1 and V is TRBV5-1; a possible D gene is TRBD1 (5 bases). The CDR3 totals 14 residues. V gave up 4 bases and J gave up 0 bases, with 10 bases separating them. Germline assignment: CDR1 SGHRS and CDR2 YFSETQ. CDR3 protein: CASSIWGLNTEAFF. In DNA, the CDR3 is TGCGCCAGCAGCATATGGGGCCTGAACACTGAAGCTTTCTTT.

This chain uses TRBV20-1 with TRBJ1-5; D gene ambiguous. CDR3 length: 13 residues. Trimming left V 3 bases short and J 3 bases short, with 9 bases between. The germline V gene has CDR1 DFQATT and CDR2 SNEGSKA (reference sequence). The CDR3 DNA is TGCAGTGCTAGGACCGGAGACAATCAGCCCCAGCATTTT. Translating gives CSARTGDNQPQHF.

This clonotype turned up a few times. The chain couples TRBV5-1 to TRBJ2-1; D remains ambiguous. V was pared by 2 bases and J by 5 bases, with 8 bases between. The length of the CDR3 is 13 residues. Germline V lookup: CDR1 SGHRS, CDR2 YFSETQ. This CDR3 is CASSFYPDNEQFF. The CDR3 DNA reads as TGCGCCAGCAGCTTTTACCCGGACAATGAGCAGTTCTTC.

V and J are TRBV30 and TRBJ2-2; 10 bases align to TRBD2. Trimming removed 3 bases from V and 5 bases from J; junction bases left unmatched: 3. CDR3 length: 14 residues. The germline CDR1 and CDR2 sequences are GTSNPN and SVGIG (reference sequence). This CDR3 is CAWRLLAGTGELFF. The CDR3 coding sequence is TGTGCCTGGAGGTTACTAGCGGGGACCGGGGAGCTGTTTTTT. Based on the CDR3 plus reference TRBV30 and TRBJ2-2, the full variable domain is SQTIHQWPATLVQPVGSPLSLECTVEGTSNPNLYWYRQAAGRGLQLLFYSVGIGQISSEVPQNLSASRPQDRQFILSSKKLLLSDSGFYLCAWRLLAGTGELFFGEGSRLTVL.